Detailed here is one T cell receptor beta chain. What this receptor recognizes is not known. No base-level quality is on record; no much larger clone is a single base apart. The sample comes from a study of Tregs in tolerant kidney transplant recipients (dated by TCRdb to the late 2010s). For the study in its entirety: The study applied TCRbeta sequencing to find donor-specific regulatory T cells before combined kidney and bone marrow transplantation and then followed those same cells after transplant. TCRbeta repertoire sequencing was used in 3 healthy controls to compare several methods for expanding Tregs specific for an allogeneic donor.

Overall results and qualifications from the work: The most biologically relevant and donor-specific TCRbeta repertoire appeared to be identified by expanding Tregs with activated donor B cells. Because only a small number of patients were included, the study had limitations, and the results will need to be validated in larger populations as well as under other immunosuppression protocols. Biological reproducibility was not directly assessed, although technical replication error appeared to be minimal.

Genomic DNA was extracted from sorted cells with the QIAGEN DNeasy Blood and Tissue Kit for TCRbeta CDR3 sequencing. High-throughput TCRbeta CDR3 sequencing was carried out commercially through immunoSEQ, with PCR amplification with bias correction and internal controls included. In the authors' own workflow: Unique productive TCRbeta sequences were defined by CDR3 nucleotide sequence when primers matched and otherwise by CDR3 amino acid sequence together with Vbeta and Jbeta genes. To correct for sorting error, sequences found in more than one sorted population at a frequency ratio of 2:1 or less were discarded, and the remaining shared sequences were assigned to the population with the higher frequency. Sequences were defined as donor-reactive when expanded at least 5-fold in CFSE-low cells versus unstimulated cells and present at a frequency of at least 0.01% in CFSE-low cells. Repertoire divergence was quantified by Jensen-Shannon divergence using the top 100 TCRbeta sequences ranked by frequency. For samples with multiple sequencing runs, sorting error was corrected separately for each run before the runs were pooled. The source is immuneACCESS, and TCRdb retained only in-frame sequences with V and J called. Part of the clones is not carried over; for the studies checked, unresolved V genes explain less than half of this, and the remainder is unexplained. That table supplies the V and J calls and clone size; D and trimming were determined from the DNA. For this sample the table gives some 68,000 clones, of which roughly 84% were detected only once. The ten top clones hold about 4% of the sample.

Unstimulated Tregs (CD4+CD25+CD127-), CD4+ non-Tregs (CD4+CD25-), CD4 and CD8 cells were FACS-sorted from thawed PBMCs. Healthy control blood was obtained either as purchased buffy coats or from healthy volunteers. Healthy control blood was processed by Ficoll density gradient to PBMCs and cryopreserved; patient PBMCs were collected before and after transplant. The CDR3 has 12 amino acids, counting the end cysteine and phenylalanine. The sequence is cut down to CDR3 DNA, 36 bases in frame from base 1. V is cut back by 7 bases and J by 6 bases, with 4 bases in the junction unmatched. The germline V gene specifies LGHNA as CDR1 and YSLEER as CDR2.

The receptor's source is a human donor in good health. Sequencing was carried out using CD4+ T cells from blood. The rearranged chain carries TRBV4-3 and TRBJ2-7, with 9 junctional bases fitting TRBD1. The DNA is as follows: TGCGCCAGCAACAGGGGGCGTCGCGAGCAGTACTTC. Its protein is CASNRGRREQYF.